One sample yielded the 4 T cell receptor beta chains listed below, sequenced in a study of blood T cell repertoires in COVID-19 (dated by TCRdb to the early 2020s). The protocol used for the library was the immunoSEQ multiplex PCR assay. TCRdb provides this immuneACCESS table in a form limited to in-frame rearrangements. Some clones are lacking; in checked studies, under half of them reflect an unresolved V gene, and why the rest are absent is not known. This sample has 390,000 or so clones in its table, and around 90% of those were observed once. The top ten clones comprise about 6.5% of the sample. The sequenced material came from peripheral blood. Receptors originate from a man between 18 and 35 years old with active or convalescent COVID-19.

The rearrangement uses TRBV18 and TRBJ2-7, with D possibly TRBD1 on 5 matching bases. With 2 bases removed from V and 0 bases from J, the gap between germline ends came to 8 bases. Germline V gene data show CDR1 as KGHSH and CDR2 as LQKENI. This CDR3 has 14 amino acids. DNA for the CDR3: TGTGCCAGCTCACCAGTCGACAGCTCCTACGAGCAGTACTTC. Translation gives CASSPVDSSYEQYF.

The gene calls are TRBV19 and TRBJ1-3; D ambiguous. The germline V and J ends were trimmed by 3 bases and 8 bases, with 11 bases remaining between them. Germline CDR1 and CDR2: LNHDA and SQIVND (reference sequence). The CDR3 runs 13 residues. The CDR3 region is CASSIHTADTIYF. The CDR3 DNA is TGTGCCAGTAGTATTCACACGGCGGACACCATATATTTT.

The chain employs TRBV6-6 and TRBJ1-4; 8 bases are a match to TRBD1. Germline lookup yields CDR1 MNHNY and CDR2 SVGAGI (reference sequence). The junction had 7 bases not matched to a gene; V was cut back by 2 bases and J by 8 bases. The CDR3 runs to 15 residues. This CDR3 is CASSYAGQVLEKLFF. The CDR3 region has the DNA TGTGCCAGCAGTTACGCGGGACAGGTGCTAGAAAAACTGTTTTTT.

To note about this clone: The same CDR3 can be traced to other DNA sequences in this sample. V usage is TRBV6-5 and J usage is TRBJ1-5, with D uncertain. Germline values: CDR1 MNHEY, CDR2 SVGAGI. Trimming took 6 bases from V and 2 from J, leaving 14 bases between them. The CDR3 runs 15 residues. CDR3 DNA sequence: TGTGCCAGCAGCCGGGGAGGTAAGGGCAATCAGCCCCAGCATTTT. The encoded protein is CASSRGGKGNQPQHF.